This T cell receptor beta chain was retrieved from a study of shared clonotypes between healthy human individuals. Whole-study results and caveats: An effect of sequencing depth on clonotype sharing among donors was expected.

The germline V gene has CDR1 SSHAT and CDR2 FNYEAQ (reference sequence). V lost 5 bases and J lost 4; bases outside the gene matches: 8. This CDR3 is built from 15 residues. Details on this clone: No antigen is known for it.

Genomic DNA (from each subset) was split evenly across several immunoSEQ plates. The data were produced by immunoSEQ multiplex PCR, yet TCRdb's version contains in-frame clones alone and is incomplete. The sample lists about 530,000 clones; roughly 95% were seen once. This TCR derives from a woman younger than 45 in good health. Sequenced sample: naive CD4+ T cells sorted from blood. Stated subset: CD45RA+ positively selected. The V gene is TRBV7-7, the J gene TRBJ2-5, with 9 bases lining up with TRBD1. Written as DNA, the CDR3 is TGTGCCAGCAGCCAACAACAGGGGGCCGGAGAGACCCAGTACTTC. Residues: CASSQQQGAGETQYF.